These 17 T cell receptor beta chains originate from one sample sequenced in a study of blood T cell repertoires in COVID-19 (dated by TCRdb to 2018 to 2020). The receptor library was made with the immunoSEQ multiplex PCR assay. Here the immuneACCESS table is served through TCRdb, limited to in-frame sequences with V and J called. Missing clones are a known gap in these copies; in checked studies unresolved V genes cover under half, and the rest lacks a known reason. The sample yields some 240,000 clones; around 84% were counted once. The top ten constitute approximately 1.5% of the sample. Sequencing was performed on peripheral blood. The receptors originated from a woman in her forties who had recovered from COVID-19.

The sample holds one count of this clone. The chain has TRBV10-3 and TRBJ2-4; D is possibly TRBD1 (6 bases). The germline V gene encodes CDR1 ENHRY and CDR2 SYGVKD. The V end lost 11 bases, the J end lost 7 bases, and 24 bases lay between the germline ends. This CDR3 has 15 residues. Here the CDR3 DNA reads TGTGCCGTACGGGACACGAAATCCTTGATGAACATTCAGTACTTC. Translating it yields CAVRDTKSLMNIQYF.

The chain uses TRBV30 and TRBJ2-7, with 9 nucleotides matching TRBD1. From germline, CDR1 is GTSNPN and CDR2 SVGIG (reference sequence). The CDR3 has 16 amino acids. The V and J ends lost 2 bases and 6 bases, in that order; junction bases with no gene match: 14. CDR3 nucleotides: TGTGCCTGGAGTAGATGGACCGGGACAGGGACCGGCGAGCAGTACTTC. Translation gives CAWSRWTGTGTGEQYF. Based on the CDR3 plus reference TRBV30 and TRBJ2-7, the full variable domain is SQTIHQWPATLVQPVGSPLSLECTVEGTSNPNLYWYRQAAGRGLQLLFYSVGIGQISSEVPQNLSASRPQDRQFILSSKKLLLSDSGFYLCAWSRWTGTGTGEQYFGPGTRLTVT.

CDR3 region: CASSGQGEQYF. Here the CDR3 DNA reads TGTGCCAGCAGTGGGCAGGGCGAGCAGTACTTC. This sequence joins TRBV2 and TRBJ2-7, with a weak D call TRBD1 (5 bases). This CDR3 spans 11 amino acids. CDR1 SNHLY and CDR2 FYNNEI come from the germline V gene. Between the trimmed V and J ends, which lost 4 bases and 6 bases, there was a span of 7 bases.

The V call is TRBV7-2, the J call TRBJ2-1; 10 bases agree with TRBD2. The V and J ends lost 5 bases and 9 bases, in that order; junction bases with no gene match: 13. CDR1 and CDR2 (germline): SGHTA, FQGNSA. The CDR3 has 16 residues. The CDR3 DNA is TGTGCCAGCAGCGAACCCCAGCGGGGGGGCTTTATTGAGCAGTTCTTC. Translating gives CASSEPQRGGFIEQFF.

The genes are TRBV30 and TRBJ2-2; D not certain. This CDR3 has 13 amino acids. CDR1 and CDR2 from the germline V gene are GTSNPN and SVGIG (reference sequence). V lost 1 base, J lost 6 bases, and 9 bases lay in between. CDR3 coding DNA: TGTGCCTGGAGTGCACTGGTTTCCGGGGAGCTGTTTTTT. This translates into CAWSALVSGELFF.

Only a few counts were recorded for this clone. This sequence joins TRBV27 and TRBJ2-1; TRBD2 matches 10 bases. Germline CDR1 is MNHEY and CDR2 is SMNVEV (reference sequence). J was trimmed by 12 bases and V by 3 bases; bases with no gene match: 2. The CDR3 runs 12 residues. The DNA for the CDR3 is TGTGCCAGCAGTTTTCAGCGGGGGGGGCAGTTCTTC. Its protein product is CASSFQRGGQFF.

The chain is built from TRBV7-2 and TRBJ1-1; tentative D call: TRBD1 (6 bases). The CDR3 consists of 15 residues. Germline lookup yields CDR1 SGHTA and CDR2 FQGNSA. Trimming shortened V by 3 bases and J by 4 bases, and 15 bases separated the two germline ends. CDR3 bases: TGTGCCAGCAGCTTGTACAGGGATGGGAGCACTGAAGCTTTCTTT. Its protein is CASSLYRDGSTEAFF.

The gene calls are TRBV3-1 (or the pseudogene TRBV3-2) and TRBJ2-3; 7 nucleotides agree with TRBD1. The CDR3 is 16 amino acids. The ends lost 1 base at V and 3 bases at J; junction bases unmatched: 7. From germline, CDR1 is LGHDT and CDR2 YNNKEL (reference sequence). CDR3 nucleotide sequence: TGTGCCAGCAGCCAAGTGTCAGGGGGTGGGACAGATACGCAGTATTTT. Its translation: CASSQVSGGGTDTQYF.

CDR3 in DNA: TGTGCCAGCACGAGGGGGACAGGGGGAAATACCTTC. It specifies CASTRGTGGNTF. The chain joins TRBV6-7 to TRBJ1-2, with 11 positions matching TRBD1. TRBV6-7 counts as an open reading frame of uncertain function. The CDR3 covers 12 residues. V lost 7 bases and J lost 14; bases outside the gene matches: 9.

This clone occurred once. This chain connects TRBV5-1 to TRBJ2-7; 10 bases agree with TRBD1. Per the germline V gene, CDR1 is SGHRS and CDR2 is YFSETQ. V was clipped by 4 bases and J by 6 bases; unmatched bases: 10. The CDR3 length is 15 residues. CDR3 loop: CASSRSGTGDSEQYF. The CDR3 coding sequence is TGCGCCAGCAGCCGATCCGGGACAGGGGATTCCGAGCAGTACTTC.

The V gene is TRBV6-5, the J gene TRBJ1-2, with TRBD1 matching 9 bases. The CDR3 totals 15 residues. Germline values: CDR1 MNHEY, CDR2 SVGAGI. J gave up 3 bases and V 5 bases, and 7 bases lay outside the gene matches. Here the CDR3 reads CASSPEDRGDYGYTF. The CDR3, as DNA: TGTGCCAGCAGTCCAGAAGACAGGGGGGACTATGGCTACACCTTC.

The CDR3 DNA reads TGTGCCTTCCCGGGACAGGGGGGAGAGCAGTACTTC. It specifies CAFPGQGGEQYF. The chain links TRBV30 to TRBJ2-7; 11 bases fit TRBD1. The germline V gene has CDR1 GTSNPN and CDR2 SVGIG (reference sequence). The CDR3 spans 12 residues. The V gene end was trimmed by 7 bases and the J gene end by 7 bases; junction bases not matched to a gene: 6.

V is TRBV25-1 and J is TRBJ1-2; 8 positions agree with TRBD1. The CDR3 consists of 15 residues. The junction had 4 bases not matched to a gene; V was cut back by 3 bases and J by 1 base. Looked up from germline, CDR1 is MGHDK and CDR2 is SYGVNS. The CDR3 nucleotides read TGTGCCAGCAGTGATCCGGGACAGGATAACTATGGCTACACCTTC. It translates to CASSDPGQDNYGYTF.

J is TRBJ2-3 and V is TRBV6-2 or TRBV6-3; 7 bases map to TRBD2. Germline assignment: CDR1 MNHEY and CDR2 SVGEGT. With 5 bases clipped from V and 6 bases from J, the junction kept 23 bases outside the gene matches. The CDR3 runs 19 residues. For the CDR3, the DNA is TGTGCCAGCAGTCCCACGCCGGGAAGCTTTGCGGGGGATCCTGATACGCAGTATTTT. Protein product: CASSPTPGSFAGDPDTQYF.

This chain links TRBV12-3 or TRBV12-4 with TRBJ1-6, with TRBD1 matching 7 bases. V was pared by 1 base and J by 15 bases, with 6 bases of the junction left unmatched. The CDR3 covers 13 residues. The CDR3 region has the DNA TGTGCCAGCAGTTTAGGGGGACAGTGGGGCCTCCACTTT. It is translated as CASSLGGQWGLHF.

This chain joins TRBV7-9 and TRBJ2-2; the match to TRBD2 covers 10 bases. Losses at the gene ends were 5 bases for V and 4 bases for J; bases not matched to a gene: 13. The V gene's germline CDR1 is SEHNR and CDR2 FQNEAQ (reference sequence). CDR3 length: 18 amino acids. The CDR3 loop is CASSQRGLAGVGTGELFF. CDR3 nucleotides: TGTGCCAGCAGCCAAAGGGGCCTAGCGGGGGTCGGCACCGGGGAGCTGTTTTTT.

The chain joins TRBV28 to TRBJ2-5; the match to TRBD2 covers 12 bases. V dropped 1 base and J dropped 6; count of bases not matched to a gene: 12. CDR1 and CDR2 (germline): MDHEN, SYDVKM. This CDR3 is 18 amino acids long. The CDR3 nucleotides are TGTGCCAGCAGTTTATTACCTAGCGGGGGGGCCCGGTTTAAGACCCAGTACTTC. Translation: CASSLLPSGGARFKTQYF.